These 32 T cell receptor beta chains originate from one sample sequenced in a study of blood T cell repertoires in COVID-19. The data were produced by immunoSEQ multiplex PCR, yet TCRdb's version contains in-frame clones alone and is incomplete. The sample comprises about 170,000 clones, 83% of which are singletons, and roughly 2% rests with the top ten. Sequencing was done on a sample of peripheral blood. Receptors were obtained from a woman at least 80 years old with acute or convalescent COVID-19.

This clone turned up a few times. The gene calls are TRBV7-2 and TRBJ1-5; TRBD1 matches 10 bases. V shed 3 bases, J shed 2 bases, and the junction held 1 base outside the gene matches. Germline V lookup: CDR1 SGHTA, CDR2 FQGNSA. The CDR3 has 15 amino acids. CDR3 DNA: TGTGCCAGCAGCTTGGGACAGGGGCGCAATCAGCCCCAGCATTTT. It translates to CASSLGQGRNQPQHF.

The chain has TRBV11-2 and TRBJ2-5, with 7 bases fitting TRBD2. Germline V CDR1 and CDR2: SGHAT, FQNNGV. This CDR3 region has 15 residues. With V trimmed by 4 bases and J by 1 base, 6 bases remained unmatched. The CDR3 sequence is CASSSGTTSQETQYF. CDR3 bases: TGTGCCAGCAGCTCCGGGACTACTAGCCAAGAGACCCAGTACTTC.

The chain has TRBV9 and TRBJ2-1, with TRBD2 matching over 10 bases. CDR1 is SGDLS and CDR2 is YYNGEE in the germline V gene. V lost 1 base, J lost 5 bases, and 6 bases stayed unmatched. This CDR3 is 16 amino acids long. For the CDR3, the DNA is TGTGCCAGCAGCGTATCCGGGACTAGCGCGAACAATGAGCAGTTCTTC. This translates into CASSVSGTSANNEQFF.

The chain couples TRBV4-1 to TRBJ1-5, with 7 bases fitting TRBD1. The CDR3 length is 16 residues. V lost 1 base to trimming and J lost 9 bases; unmatched junction nucleotides: 12. The germline V gene has CDR1 MGHRA and CDR2 YSYEKL. The CDR3 DNA reads as TGCGCCAGCAGCCAAGTCGGTCCGAGGGGGCGGATGCCCCAGCATTTT. As protein: CASSQVGPRGRMPQHF.

The V and J genes are TRBV25-1 and TRBJ1-5, with D possibly TRBD1 on 5 matching bases. Germline CDR1 MGHDK, CDR2 SYGVNS. The germline V and J ends were trimmed by 6 bases and 5 bases, with 11 bases remaining between them. This CDR3 contains 13 residues. The CDR3 bases are TGTGCCAGCAGACAGGACGTTGATCAGCCCCAGCATTTT. The encoded protein is CASRQDVDQPQHF.

The gene calls are TRBV13 and TRBJ2-5; TRBD2 matches at 12 bases. Losses at the gene ends were 4 bases for V and 5 bases for J; bases not matched to a gene: 14. Germline CDR1 reads PRHDT; CDR2 reads FYEKMQ (reference sequence). The length of the CDR3 is 18 residues. The CDR3 DNA is TGTGCCAGCAGCTCCCAATGGACTAGCGGGAATGGAGGGGAGACCCAGTACTTC. Residues: CASSSQWTSGNGGETQYF.

This rearrangement joins TRBV27 to TRBJ2-3, with 9 bases matching TRBD1. Germline CDR1 MNHEY, CDR2 SMNVEV (reference sequence). V trimming: 6 bases; J trimming: 3 bases; junction bases outside the gene matches: 1. The CDR3 has 13 residues. This chain's CDR3 is CASRQGATDTQYF. For the CDR3, the DNA is TGTGCCAGCAGACAGGGGGCGACAGATACGCAGTATTTT.

The CDR3 here is CAWSYGQISLNEQFF. CDR3 coding DNA: TGTGCCTGGAGTTATGGACAGATATCCCTCAATGAGCAGTTCTTC. The chain is built from TRBV30 and TRBJ2-1; TRBD1 is a possible D gene (6 bases). The CDR3 consists of 15 residues. The V gene's germline CDR1 is GTSNPN and CDR2 SVGIG (reference sequence). Trimming removed 2 bases at V and 6 bases at J, with 17 bases between.

The V gene is TRBV7-2, the J gene TRBJ2-3, with 7 bases fitting TRBD2. In germline, CDR1 is SGHTA, CDR2 FQGNSA. The CDR3 sequence is 15 residues long. The trim removed 1 base at V and 3 bases at J, leaving 4 bases unmatched. The CDR3 coding sequence is TGTGCCAGCAGCTTAGACGGGGGGAGGACAGATACGCAGTATTTT. It encodes CASSLDGGRTDTQYF.

The V call is TRBV5-6, the J call TRBJ2-7, with D perhaps TRBD1 (6 bases). This CDR3 has 13 amino acids. V was clipped by 2 bases and J by 5 bases, with 11 bases between them. The germline V gene has CDR1 SGHDT and CDR2 YYEEEE. CDR3 sequence: CASSFRDINEQYF. The CDR3 nucleotides are TGTGCCAGCAGCTTCCGGGACATAAACGAGCAGTACTTC.

The chain couples TRBV25-1 to TRBJ1-1; maybe TRBD1 (6 bases). The length of the CDR3 is 14 residues. Germline V gene lookup returns CDR1 MGHDK and CDR2 SYGVNS. V was trimmed by 1 base and J by 8 bases, leaving 14 bases between them. For the CDR3, the DNA is TGTGCCAGCAGTGAATGGGGGGGCAACCGGGAAGCTTTCTTT. Protein sequence: CASSEWGGNREAFF. The variable domain in full, completed from reference TRBV25-1 and TRBJ1-1, reads EADIYQTPRYLVIGTGKKITLECSQTMGHDKMYWYQQDPGMELHLIHYSYGVNSTEKGDLSSESTVSRIRTEHFPLTLESARPSHTSQYLCASSEWGGNREAFFGQGTRLTVV.

V gene TRBV6-5 combines with J gene TRBJ1-5; the D gene is possibly TRBD1 (6 bases). V shed 5 bases and J shed 6 bases, with 14 bases lying between them. This CDR3 contains 14 residues. CDR1 is MNHEY, CDR2 SVGAGI, per germline. CDR3 loop: CASSTTGRVQPQHF. The CDR3 DNA follows: TGTGCCAGCAGTACGACAGGTAGGGTTCAGCCCCAGCATTTT.

The chain uses TRBV29-1 and TRBJ1-1; TRBD1 might be the D (6 bases). The CDR3 is 13 amino acids. The ends were cut back, 7 bases at V and 2 bases at J, with 14 bases in the middle. Germline V gene lookup returns CDR1 SQVTM and CDR2 ANQGSEA. The chain's CDR3 is CSAGRDTNTEAFF. DNA of the CDR3: TGCAGCGCAGGCCGGGACACAAACACTGAAGCTTTCTTT.

The rearrangement joins TRBV10-1 to TRBJ1-6; a possible D gene is TRBD1 (6 bases). The V end lost 3 bases, the J end lost 0 bases, and 15 bases lay between the germline ends. This CDR3 contains 18 residues. Germline CDR1 is WNHNN and CDR2 is SYGVQD (reference sequence). Here the CDR3 DNA reads TGCGCCAGCAGTGAATTGGGGGACACGAGCTCCTATAATTCACCCCTCCACTTT. Protein: CASSELGDTSSYNSPLHF.

The chain joins TRBV7-2 to TRBJ1-1; D remains ambiguous. The CDR3 is made up of 13 amino acids. V was pared by 5 bases and J by 1 base, with 8 bases between. Germline assignment: CDR1 SGHTA and CDR2 FQGNSA. The CDR3 coding sequence is TGTGCCAGCAGCCTGGCGGAGAACACTGAAGCTTTCTTT. Protein sequence: CASSLAENTEAFF.

This chain connects TRBV2 to TRBJ2-2; D not resolved. CDR1 SNHLY and CDR2 FYNNEI come from the germline V gene. The CDR3 spans 13 residues. Trimming pared 7 bases from V and 1 base from J, leaving 7 bases between. CDR3 DNA: TGTGCCAGCAATACATTGAACACCGGGGAGCTGTTTTTT. Translated, it gives CASNTLNTGELFF.

This sequence joins TRBV7-9 and TRBJ2-7; no clear D. Looked up from germline, CDR1 is SEHNR and CDR2 is FQNEAQ (reference sequence). The CDR3 sequence is 13 residues long. V dropped 5 bases and J dropped 6 bases, with 14 bases sitting between them. The CDR3 region has the DNA TGTGCCAGCAGCCTCGGAGCCACGCCCGAGCAGTACTTC. Its protein is CASSLGATPEQYF. The full variable domain, completed using reference TRBV7-9 and TRBJ2-7, is DTGVSQNPRHKITKRGQNVTFRCDPISEHNRLYWYRQTLGQGPEFLTYFQNEAQLEKSRLLSDRFSAERPKGSFSTLEIQRTEQGDSAMYLCASSLGATPEQYFGPGTRLTVT.

A few counts support this clone. The chain carries TRBV27 and TRBJ2-3, with TRBD2 matching 8 bases. This CDR3 spans 16 amino acids. The germline V gene encodes CDR1 MNHEY and CDR2 SMNVEV (reference sequence). V trimming: 4 bases; J trimming: 6 bases; junction bases outside the gene matches: 12. The CDR3 bases are TGTGCCAGCAGTTCTGGAATAGCGGGGACCTACGATACGCAGTATTTT. Encoded protein: CASSSGIAGTYDTQYF.

This clone was recorded only once. CDR3 sequence (DNA): TGTGCCAGCAGTGACGGACTAGCGGGGGGGCGCGAGCAGTTCTTC. This codes for CASSDGLAGGREQFF. This chain connects TRBV6-1 to TRBJ2-1, with 15 bases identical to TRBD2. Germline CDR1 and CDR2: MNHNS and SASEGT. This CDR3 is 15 amino acids long. V lost 3 bases, J lost 10 bases, and 4 bases stayed unmatched.

This clone was detected a few times. V usage is TRBV7-2 and J usage is TRBJ1-2; D may be TRBD1 (5 bases). Trimming stripped 5 bases from V and 0 bases from J, with 16 bases between. The CDR3 runs to 16 residues. Germline CDR1 SGHTA, CDR2 FQGNSA. The CDR3 DNA follows: TGTGCCAGCAGCGGTACGGGGGGACGAGCTAACTATGGCTACACCTTC. Translated: CASSGTGGRANYGYTF. The complete variable domain, with remaining parts taken from reference TRBV7-2 and TRBJ1-2, reads GAGVSQSPSNKVTEKGKDVELRCDPISGHTALYWYRQSLGQGLEFLIYFQGNSAPDKSGLPSDRFSAERTGGSVSTLTIQRTQQEDSAVYLCASSGTGGRANYGYTFGSGTRLTVV.

The chain couples TRBV19 to TRBJ2-1, with 15 positions matching TRBD2. The germline gives CDR1 LNHDA, CDR2 SQIVND (reference sequence). This CDR3 comprises 22 residues. Losses at the gene ends were 5 bases for V and 0 bases for J; bases not matched to a gene: 17. CDR3 bases: TGTGCCAGTAGTCCGTGGACTAGCGGGAGGGCAAGAGAAAAGAGCTCCTACAATGAGCAGTTCTTC. Amino acids: CASSPWTSGRAREKSSYNEQFF.

V usage is TRBV5-4 and J usage is TRBJ1-3, with D hard to call. V gave up 2 bases and J gave up 9 bases, with 12 bases separating them. There are 13 residues in the CDR3. In germline, CDR1 is SGHNT, CDR2 YYREEE (reference sequence). The CDR3 bases are TGTGCCAGCAGCTTCCGCGGGTATAGCACCATATATTTT. This gives the protein CASSFRGYSTIYF.

This clone has just a few counts. The CDR3 DNA reads as TGTGCCATCAGCGAGATGGGGACAGGAGTCTCCTACAATGAGCAGTTCTTC. Encoded protein: CAISEMGTGVSYNEQFF. The chain uses TRBV10-3 and TRBJ2-1; 8 bases are a match to TRBD1. The CDR3 has 17 residues. V shed 6 bases, J shed 0 bases, and the junction held 10 bases outside the gene matches. Per the germline V gene, CDR1 is ENHRY and CDR2 is SYGVKD.

The CDR3 sequence: CATSDLKLGLNTEAFF. The DNA of the CDR3 is TGTGCCACCAGTGATTTAAAATTGGGGCTGAACACTGAAGCTTTCTTT. The rearrangement links TRBV24-1 to TRBJ1-1; a weak D match, TRBD1 (5 bases). The CDR3 totals 16 residues. Deletions cut 1 base from V and 0 bases from J, with 11 bases between. The V gene's germline CDR1 is KGHDR and CDR2 SFDVKD.

The chain couples TRBV6-5 to TRBJ1-2; D is undetermined. Trimming removed 8 bases from V and 4 bases from J, with 8 bases in between. Germline assignment: CDR1 MNHEY and CDR2 SVGAGI. The CDR3 totals 11 residues. Written as DNA, the CDR3 is TGTGCCAGCGAGGGCGCCTATGGCTACACCTTC. This gives the protein CASEGAYGYTF.

This clone was observed once. CDR3 loop: CASSRGRGLSAFF. The CDR3 DNA follows: TGTGCCAGCAGCCGGGGACGGGGGTTGTCAGCTTTCTTT. The V gene is TRBV7-6, the J gene TRBJ1-1; D is perhaps TRBD1 (5 bases). The germline gives CDR1 SGHVS, CDR2 FNYEAQ. V was shortened by 5 bases and J by 10 bases, with 17 bases between the two germline ends. This CDR3 contains 13 residues.

This sequence joins TRBV28 and TRBJ2-1, with 9 bases matching TRBD2. The CDR3 contains 15 residues. Trimming cost V 6 bases and J 8 bases; bases outside gene matches: 11. The germline V gene encodes CDR1 MDHEN and CDR2 SYDVKM. As DNA, the CDR3 is TGTGCCAGCAGAACTCTAGCGGGGCTCTGGGATGAGCAGTTCTTC. It translates to CASRTLAGLWDEQFF.

The rearrangement links TRBV19 to TRBJ2-2; D unclear. Germline V gene lookup returns CDR1 LNHDA and CDR2 SQIVND (reference sequence). The CDR3 totals 15 residues. V shed 2 bases and J shed 2 bases, with 9 bases lying between them. The CDR3 nucleotides are TGTGCCAGTAGTATACGCCAGGCCAACACCGGGGAGCTGTTTTTT. Encoded protein: CASSIRQANTGELFF.

This sequence joins TRBV10-3 and TRBJ2-7; 9 bases are a match to TRBD2. This CDR3 is 13 amino acids long. Per the germline V gene, CDR1 is ENHRY and CDR2 is SYGVKD. The V gene end was trimmed by 8 bases and the J gene end by 7 bases; junction bases not matched to a gene: 9. CDR3 amino acids: CAIGGTSFSEQYF. The CDR3 bases are TGTGCCATCGGGGGGACTAGCTTTTCGGAGCAGTACTTC.

The rearrangement links TRBV19 to TRBJ1-5; TRBD1 might be the D (5 bases). Germline V gene sequence: CDR1 LNHDA, CDR2 SQIVND (reference sequence). Trimming removed 2 bases from V and 6 bases from J, with 14 bases in between. The CDR3 length is 15 residues. CDR3 in DNA: TGTGCCAGTAGTATAAACACAGGAGTAGGTCAGCCCCAGCATTTT. This sequence encodes CASSINTGVGQPQHF.

This chain links TRBV3-1 (or the pseudogene TRBV3-2) with TRBJ1-1; no definite D call. CDR1 is LGHDT, CDR2 YNNKEL, per germline (reference sequence). Trimming shortened V by 0 bases and J by 1 base, and 6 bases separated the two germline ends. This CDR3 comprises 14 residues. This chain's CDR3 is CASSQDSKNTEAFF. The CDR3 DNA reads TGTGCCAGCAGCCAAGATTCCAAGAACACTGAAGCTTTCTTT.

The V and J genes are TRBV18 and TRBJ2-1; 9 bases agree with TRBD2. V was clipped by 2 bases and J by 8 bases; unmatched bases: 10. The CDR3 runs to 16 residues. The germline V gene encodes CDR1 KGHSH and CDR2 LQKENI. CDR3 DNA sequence: TGTGCCAGCTCACCATTCCTAGCGGGGACAGTAGATGAGCAGTTCTTC. This translates into CASSPFLAGTVDEQFF.